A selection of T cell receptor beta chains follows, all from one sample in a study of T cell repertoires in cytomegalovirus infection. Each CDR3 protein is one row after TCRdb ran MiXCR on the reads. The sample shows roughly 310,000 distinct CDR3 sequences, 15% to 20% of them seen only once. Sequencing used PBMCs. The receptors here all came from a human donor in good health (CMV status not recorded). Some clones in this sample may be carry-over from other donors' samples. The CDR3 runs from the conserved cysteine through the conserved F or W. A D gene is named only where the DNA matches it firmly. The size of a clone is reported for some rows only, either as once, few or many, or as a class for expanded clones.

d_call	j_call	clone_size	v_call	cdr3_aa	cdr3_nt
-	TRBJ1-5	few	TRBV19	CASSLLTGNLNQPQHF	TGTGCCAGTAGTCTCCTGACTGGGAATCTCAATCAGCCCCAGCATTTT
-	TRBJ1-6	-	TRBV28	CAGGQQDSPLHF	TGTGCCGGAGGACAGCAGGATTCACCCCTCCACTTT
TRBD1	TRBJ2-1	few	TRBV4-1	CASSQDNRDSNEQFF	TGCGCCAGCAGCCAAGATAACCGGGACAGCAATGAGCAGTTCTTC
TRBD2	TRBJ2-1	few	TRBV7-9	CASSLGRGVFNEQFF	TGTGCCAGCAGCTTAGGGCGGGGGGTTTTCAATGAGCAGTTCTTC
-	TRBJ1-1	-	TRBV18	CASSPGLQNTEAFF	TGTGCCAGCTCACCGGGGCTCCAGAACACTGAAGCTTTCTTT
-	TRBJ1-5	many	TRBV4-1	CASSSGPRGSRNQPQHF	TGCGCCAGCAGCTCAGGCCCCCGGGGCTCTCGGAATCAGCCCCAGCATTTT
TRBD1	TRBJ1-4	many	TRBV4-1	CASSPERTGDEKLFF	TGCGCCAGCAGCCCGGAACGGACAGGGGATGAAAAACTGTTTTTT
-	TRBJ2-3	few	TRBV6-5	CASSNRGTDTQYF	TGTGCCAGCAGTAATCGGGGCACAGATACGCAGTATTTT
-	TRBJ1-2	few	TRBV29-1	CSVDPTLYGYTF	TGCAGCGTTGACCCTACACTATATGGCTACACCTTC
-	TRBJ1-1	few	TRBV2	CASRELGMNTEAFF	TGTGCCAGCAGGGAGCTGGGAATGAACACTGAAGCTTTCTTT
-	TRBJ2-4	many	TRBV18	CASSPLARGAKNIQYF	TGTGCCAGCTCACCACTGGCGAGGGGAGCCAAAAACATTCAGTACTTC
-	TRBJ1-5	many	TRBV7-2	CASSTMDGHQPQHF	TGTGCCAGCAGCACAATGGACGGCCATCAGCCCCAGCATTTT
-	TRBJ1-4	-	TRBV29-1	CSVAQSEGEKLFF	TGCAGCGTTGCTCAGTCCGAGGGGGAAAAACTGTTTTTT
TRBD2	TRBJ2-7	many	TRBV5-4	CASSPGLAGAHYEQYF	TGTGCCAGCAGCCCCGGTCTAGCGGGGGCCCACTACGAGCAGTACTTC
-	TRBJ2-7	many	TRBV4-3	CASSQDYAGRYEQYF	TGCGCCAGCAGCCAAGATTACGCAGGGCGGTACGAGCAGTACTTC
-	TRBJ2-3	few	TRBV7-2	CASSRERERTDTQYF	TGTGCCAGCAGCCGGGAGAGGGAGCGTACAGATACGCAGTATTTT
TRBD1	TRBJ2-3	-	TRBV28	CASSAPGQGKADTQYF	TGTGCCAGCAGTGCGCCGGGACAGGGGAAGGCAGATACGCAGTATTTT
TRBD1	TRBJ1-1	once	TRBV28	CASSLWTGGDTEAFF	TGTGCCAGCAGTCTCTGGACAGGTGGGGACACTGAAGCTTTCTTT
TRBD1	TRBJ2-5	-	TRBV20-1	CSATRQGQRNTKETQYF	TGCAGTGCTACCCGACAGGGCCAGAGGAATACCAAAGAGACCCAGTACTTC
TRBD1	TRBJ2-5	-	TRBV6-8	CASSRGTGGQETQYF	TGTGCCAGCAGCCGGGGGACAGGGGGCCAAGAGACCCAGTACTTC
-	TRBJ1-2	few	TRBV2	CGSHRTPSSFYGYTF	TGCGGCAGCCATAGGACTCCGTCTTCCTTCTATGGCTACACCTTC
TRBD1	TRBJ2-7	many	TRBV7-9	CASSFGQGSYEQYF	TGTGCCAGCAGCTTCGGACAGGGGTCCTACGAGCAGTACTTC
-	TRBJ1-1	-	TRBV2	CASHELMGDTEAFF	TGTGCCAGCCATGAACTTATGGGGGATACTGAAGCTTTCTTT
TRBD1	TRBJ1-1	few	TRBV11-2	CASSFSRGLRDTEAFF	TGTGCCAGCAGCTTTTCCAGGGGGCTTCGGGACACTGAAGCTTTCTTT
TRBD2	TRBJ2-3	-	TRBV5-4	CASNAGGRADTQYF	TGTGCCAGCAATGCGGGGGGGCGCGCAGATACGCAGTATTTT
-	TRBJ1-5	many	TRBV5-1	CASSLGVGDNQPQHF	TGCGCCAGCAGCCTGGGGGTAGGGGACAATCAGCCCCAGCATTTT
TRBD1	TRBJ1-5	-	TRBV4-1	CASSQEPGQGGQPQHF	TGCGCCAGCAGCCAAGAACCGGGACAGGGAGGACAGCCCCAGCATTTT
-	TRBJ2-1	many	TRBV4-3	CASSQDQRINYNEQFF	TGCGCCAGCAGCCAAGATCAAAGAATTAACTACAATGAGCAGTTCTTC
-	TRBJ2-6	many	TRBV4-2	CASSQDPAARANVLTF	TGTGCCAGCAGCCAAGACCCGGCCGCCCGGGCCAACGTCCTGACTTTC
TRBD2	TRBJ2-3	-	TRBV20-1	CSADGRAGTDTQYF	TGCAGTGCTGATGGGAGGGCTGGAACAGATACGCAGTATTTT
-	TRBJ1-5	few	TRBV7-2	CASSLFTAAYSNQPQHF	TGTGCCAGCAGCTTATTTACAGCCGCTTATAGCAATCAGCCCCAGCATTTT
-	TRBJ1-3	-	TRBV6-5	CASSYSPAGSGNTIYF	TGTGCCAGCAGTTATAGCCCGGCTGGCTCTGGAAACACCATATATTTT
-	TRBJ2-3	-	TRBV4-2	CASSQDSTDTQYF	TGTGCCAGCAGCCAAGACTCCACAGATACGCAGTATTTT
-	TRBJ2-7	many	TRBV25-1	CASAAWRGGEQNEQYF	TGTGCCAGCGCAGCGTGGAGGGGCGGGGAACAGAACGAGCAGTACTTC
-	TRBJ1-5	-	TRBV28	CASIRWGKNQPQHF	TGTGCCAGCATCCGGTGGGGAAAGAATCAGCCCCAGCATTTT
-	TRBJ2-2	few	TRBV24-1	CATSGGSTGELFF	TGTGCCACCAGTGGAGGTTCAACCGGGGAGCTGTTTTTT
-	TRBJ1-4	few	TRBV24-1	CATSDEGEKLFF	TGTGCCACCAGTGATGAGGGAGAAAAACTGTTTTTT